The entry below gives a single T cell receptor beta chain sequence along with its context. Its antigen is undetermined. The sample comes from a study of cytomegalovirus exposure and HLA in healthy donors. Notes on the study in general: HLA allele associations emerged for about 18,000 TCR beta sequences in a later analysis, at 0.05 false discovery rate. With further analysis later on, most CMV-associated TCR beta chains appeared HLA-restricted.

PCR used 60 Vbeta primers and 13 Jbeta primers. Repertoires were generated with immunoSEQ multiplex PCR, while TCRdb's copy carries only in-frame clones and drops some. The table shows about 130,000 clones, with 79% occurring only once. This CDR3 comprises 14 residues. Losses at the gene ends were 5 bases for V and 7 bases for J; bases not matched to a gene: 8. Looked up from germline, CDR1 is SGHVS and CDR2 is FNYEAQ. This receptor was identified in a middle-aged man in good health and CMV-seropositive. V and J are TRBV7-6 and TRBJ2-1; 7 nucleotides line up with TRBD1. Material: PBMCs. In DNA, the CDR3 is TGTGCCAGCAGCCACCGGGACAGTCCGAATGAGCAGTTCTTC. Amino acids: CASSHRDSPNEQFF.